This entry lists 24 T cell receptor beta chains sequenced from one sample in a study of blood T cell repertoires in COVID-19 (dated by TCRdb to between 2020 and 2021). Library prep was done by the immunoSEQ multiplex PCR assay. Not all clones reach the TCRdb copy of this immuneACCESS table, which keeps in-frame sequences only. Checked studies attribute under half of the gap to unresolved V genes and leave the rest unexplained. The sample data list a few hundred thousand clones, and about 88% of these were observed just once. Of the sample, 1.2% is held by the ten largest clones. Source material: PBMCs or T cells enriched from blood (not recorded which). These receptors came from a woman aged 18-35 years who had recovered from COVID-19.

V is TRBV7-9 and J is TRBJ2-1; D is perhaps TRBD1 (6 bases). The CDR3 contains 13 residues. Deletions cut 3 bases from V and 8 bases from J, with 11 bases between. Germline V gene data show CDR1 as SEHNR and CDR2 as FQNEAQ (reference sequence). The CDR3 DNA reads TGTGCCAGCAGCTTCACCGGGACACATGAGCAGTTCTTC. Translated: CASSFTGTHEQFF.

The rearrangement links TRBV6-2 or TRBV6-3 to TRBJ2-7; D call uncertain. Germline lookup yields CDR1 MNHEY and CDR2 SVGEGT. The CDR3 extends over 16 amino acids. Trimming shortened V by 0 bases and J by 0 bases, and 12 bases separated the two germline ends. DNA of the CDR3: TGTGCCAGCAGTTACTCGAGAGGAGTTGGCTCCTACGAGCAGTACTTC. Residues: CASSYSRGVGSYEQYF.

V usage is TRBV7-9 and J usage is TRBJ2-7; 11 nucleotides align to TRBD1. J lost 2 bases, V lost 4 bases, and 1 base had no gene match. Germline CDR1 and CDR2: SEHNR and FQNEAQ (reference sequence). This CDR3 is built from 14 residues. The CDR3 nucleotides read TGTGCCAGCAGCTCGGGACAGGGGGCCTACGAGCAGTACTTC. Translation: CASSSGQGAYEQYF.

The rearrangement links TRBV27 to TRBJ2-2, with D perhaps TRBD2 (6 bases). Trimming removed 5 bases from V and 5 bases from J, with 15 bases in between. The CDR3 spans 15 residues. Germline V CDR1 and CDR2: MNHEY, SMNVEV (reference sequence). This CDR3 reads CASSPNRERTGELFF. CDR3 DNA sequence: TGTGCCAGCAGTCCTAACCGGGAGCGTACCGGGGAGCTGTTTTTT.

The chain links TRBV28 to TRBJ1-4, with unresolved D. V lost 5 bases to trimming and J lost 0 bases, with 4 bases between them. From germline, CDR1 is MDHEN and CDR2 SYDVKM. The length of the CDR3 is 13 residues. CDR3 sequence reads: CASSDSTNEKLFF. Here the CDR3 DNA reads TGTGCCAGCAGTGACTCAACTAATGAAAAACTGTTTTTT.

V and J are TRBV3-1 (or the pseudogene TRBV3-2) and TRBJ1-1, with TRBD1 matching over 9 bases. Unmatched junction bases numbered 8, after V lost 3 bases and J lost 6 bases. The CDR3 extends over 15 amino acids. CDR1 is LGHDT, CDR2 YNNKEL, per germline (reference sequence). CDR3 sequence: CASSHKQGAWSEAFF. In nucleotides, the CDR3 is TGTGCCAGCAGCCACAAACAGGGGGCTTGGTCTGAAGCTTTCTTT.

This chain uses TRBV6-5 with TRBJ2-1; D is unclear. This CDR3 has 13 amino acids. V was clipped by 7 bases and J by 1 base, with 8 bases between them. Germline loops: CDR1 MNHEY, CDR2 SVGAGI. The CDR3 nucleotides are TGTGCCAGCACCCCGGGTTCCTACAATGAGCAGTTCTTC. It codes for CASTPGSYNEQFF.

In this sample, this clone turned up once. The chain combines TRBV19 with TRBJ2-7, with 9 bases matching TRBD2. Unmatched junction bases numbered 9, after V lost 4 bases and J lost 2 bases. Germline V gives CDR1 LNHDA, CDR2 SQIVND (reference sequence). The CDR3 length is 16 residues. CDR3 bases: TGTGCCAGTAGTAGCCCCTTAGCGGGGGTAGCCTACGAGCAGTACTTC. It yields the protein CASSSPLAGVAYEQYF.

The J gene is TRBJ1-5, the V gene TRBV7-2, with D possibly being TRBD1 (5 bases). Trimming took 5 bases from V and 1 from J, leaving 9 bases between them. The CDR3 is made up of 14 amino acids. Germline assignment: CDR1 SGHTA and CDR2 FQGNSA. The CDR3 DNA sequence: TGTGCCAGCAGCCTGGACATAAGCAATCAGCCCCAGCATTTT. Translation: CASSLDISNQPQHF.

The chain carries TRBV7-6 and TRBJ2-3; perhaps TRBD1 as D (6 bases). Between the trimmed V and J ends, which lost 0 bases and 6 bases, there was a span of 10 bases. Germline CDR1 SGHVS, CDR2 FNYEAQ. The CDR3 runs to 14 residues. The CDR3: CASSLAQGTDTQYF. The CDR3, as DNA: TGTGCCAGCAGCTTAGCGCAGGGGACCGATACGCAGTATTTT.

The chain links TRBV30 to TRBJ1-4; the D gene is possibly TRBD1 (6 bases). The CDR3 length is 14 residues. Trimming took off 3 bases at V and 8 bases at J, with 16 bases between the two ends. CDR1 and CDR2 from the germline V gene are GTSNPN and SVGIG (reference sequence). CDR3 amino acids: CAWRRRGGDEKLFF. In DNA form, the CDR3 reads TGTGCCTGGAGACGCAGGGGAGGGGACGAAAAACTGTTTTTT.

The rearrangement links TRBV9 to TRBJ2-1; D remains unclear. The V gene lost 0 bases and the J gene lost 0 bases, with 7 bases spanning the gap. This CDR3 comprises 15 residues. Germline lookup yields CDR1 SGDLS and CDR2 YYNGEE. The DNA for the CDR3 is TGTGCCAGCAGCGTAGATCCGAGCTCCTACAATGAGCAGTTCTTC. Protein product: CASSVDPSSYNEQFF. The variable domain in full, with the rest retrieved from reference TRBV9 and TRBJ2-1, is DSGVTQTPKHLITATGQRVTLRCSPRSGDLSVYWYQQSLDQGLQFLIQYYNGEERAKGNILERFSAQQFPDLHSELNLSSLELGDSALYFCASSVDPSSYNEQFFGPGTRLTVL.

This rearrangement joins TRBV12-5 to TRBJ1-1; TRBD1 aligns across 7 bases. J gave up 1 base and V 1 base, and 3 bases lay outside the gene matches. Looked up from germline, CDR1 is LGHNT and CDR2 is FRNRAP. This CDR3 has 15 residues. For the CDR3, the DNA is TGTGCTAGTGGTTTGGGAAAGGGGGCGAACACTGAAGCTTTCTTT. It yields the protein CASGLGKGANTEAFF. Full variable domain (missing parts from reference TRBV12-5 and TRBJ1-1): DARVTQTPRHKVTEMGQEVTMRCQPILGHNTVFWYRQTMMQGLELLAYFRNRAPLDDSGMPKDRFSAEMPDATLATLKIQPSEPRDSAVYFCASGLGKGANTEAFFGQGTRLTVV.

The chain has TRBV6-4 and TRBJ2-3, with a tentative D call TRBD2 (6 bases). Germline V gene lookup returns CDR1 MRHNA and CDR2 SNTAGT. V gave up 2 bases and J gave up 2 bases, with 11 bases separating them. The CDR3 spans 15 residues. In nucleotides, the CDR3 is TGTGCCAGCAGTGACGGGAGCGGGTCCACAGATACGCAGTATTTT. This gives the protein CASSDGSGSTDTQYF.

The rearrangement joins TRBV21-1 to TRBJ1-2; the table gives TRBD1 as D, unverified against the DNA. TRBV21-1 is noted as a pseudogene. The CDR3 loop spans 15 amino acids. CDR3 region: CASSKRSAGNYGYTF. Written as DNA, the CDR3 is TGTGCCAGCAGCAAAAGGTCGGCAGGGAACTATGGCTACACCTTC.

V is TRBV5-1 and J is TRBJ1-1; D not certain. Trimming shortened V by 0 bases and J by 6 bases, and 9 bases separated the two germline ends. Germline V lookup: CDR1 SGHRS, CDR2 YFSETQ. CDR3 length: 13 residues. In DNA, the CDR3 is TGCGCCAGCAGCTTGGACAATATTCCTGAAGCTTTCTTT. It is translated as CASSLDNIPEAFF.

The rearrangement uses TRBV4-1 and TRBJ2-7; D is ambiguous. CDR1 is MGHRA and CDR2 is YSYEKL in the germline V gene. V lost 0 bases to trimming and J lost 2 bases, with 5 bases between them. The CDR3 has 13 residues. This CDR3 is CASSQDQTYEQYF. In DNA, the CDR3 is TGCGCCAGCAGCCAAGATCAGACCTACGAGCAGTACTTC.

The rearrangement joins TRBV2 to TRBJ1-2, with D perhaps matching TRBD1 (6 bases). The CDR3 sequence is 13 residues long. V lost 4 bases, J lost 3 bases, and 9 bases lay in between. Germline CDR1 and CDR2: SNHLY and FYNNEI. The CDR3 DNA sequence: TGTGCCAGCAGTGGGGGACACGACTATGGCTACACCTTC. Amino acid sequence: CASSGGHDYGYTF.

V usage is TRBV30 and J usage is TRBJ1-4, with 7 bases that match TRBD1. The CDR3 contains 14 residues. Trimming at V came to 0 bases and at J to 5 bases, leaving 3 bases not matched to a gene. Germline lookup yields CDR1 GTSNPN and CDR2 SVGIG (reference sequence). CDR3 loop: CAWSVRGGNEKLFF. CDR3 nucleotide sequence: TGTGCCTGGAGTGTAAGAGGGGGCAATGAAAAACTGTTTTTT.

This clone was recorded once. The chain joins TRBV6-2 or TRBV6-3 to TRBJ2-5; D unresolved. The CDR3 length is 13 residues. V lost 4 bases to trimming and J lost 0 bases, with 6 bases between them. Germline CDR1 reads MNHEY; CDR2 reads SVGEGT. DNA of the CDR3: TGTGCCAGCAGTTTGGGCTACCAAGAGACCCAGTACTTC. It yields the protein CASSLGYQETQYF.

At least ten counts were recorded for this clone. The gene calls are TRBV29-1 and TRBJ2-1; 11 bases align to TRBD1. Germline V gene sequence: CDR1 SQVTM, CDR2 ANQGSEA. The V and J ends lost 5 bases and 7 bases, in that order; junction bases with no gene match: 7. This CDR3 comprises 14 residues. This CDR3 reads CSVTAGTGGNEQFF. As DNA, the CDR3 is TGCAGCGTTACCGCCGGGACAGGGGGGAATGAGCAGTTCTTC.

This clone was seen more than once but under ten times. The chain combines TRBV7-2 with TRBJ2-5; 7 bases match TRBD1. With 4 bases clipped from V and 7 bases from J, the junction kept 18 bases outside the gene matches. Germline assignment: CDR1 SGHTA and CDR2 FQGNSA. CDR3 length: 17 residues. CDR3 in DNA: TGTGCCAGCAGCTCCCGGCTAGTAGGGGGCAGGCTGGCGACCCAGTACTTC. Residues: CASSSRLVGGRLATQYF.

V is TRBV9 and J is TRBJ2-7, with 9 bases that match TRBD1. Trimming cost V 3 bases and J 2 bases; bases outside gene matches: 6. CDR3 length: 15 residues. Germline CDR1 is SGDLS and CDR2 is YYNGEE. The CDR3 nucleotides read TGTGCCAGCAGCGCAACCGGGACAGGGACCTACGAGCAGTACTTC. Translated, it gives CASSATGTGTYEQYF. The entire variable domain, with the rest obtained from reference TRBV9 and TRBJ2-7, is as follows: DSGVTQTPKHLITATGQRVTLRCSPRSGDLSVYWYQQSLDQGLQFLIQYYNGEERAKGNILERFSAQQFPDLHSELNLSSLELGDSALYFCASSATGTGTYEQYFGPGTRLTVT.

The V and J genes are TRBV30 and TRBJ1-2, with TRBD1 matching over 7 bases. The CDR3 totals 15 residues. The ends lost 1 base at V and 7 bases at J; junction bases unmatched: 12. Germline V gene sequence: CDR1 GTSNPN, CDR2 SVGIG (reference sequence). The CDR3 DNA follows: TGTGCCTGGAGTGCTACAGGGGAGGCGTGGGCTGGCTACACCTTC. It yields the protein CAWSATGEAWAGYTF.